This entry is about one TCR beta chain. This clone was seen a single time. Its cognate antigen has yet to be identified. No much larger clonotype is one base removed from it; base qualities were not supplied. The germline V gene sets CDR1 to SGHTA and CDR2 to FQGNSA. V and J lose 1 base and 2 bases, and a span of 8 bases separates them. Measured from the cysteine to the phenylalanine, the CDR3 is 14 residues long. The only DNA kept is the CDR3, 42 bases in frame from the first base. The sample is drawn from a study of blood T cell repertoires in COVID-19 (dated by TCRdb to 2018 to 2021). About the study as a whole: Collaborator samples came from the United States, Italy and Spain and covered acute and convalescent phases of COVID-19. The prospective study material was composed of cDNA or gDNA derived from T cells, B-cell-depleted T cells, or PBMCs. Subjects who had been exposed to COVID-19, were actively infected with it, or had recovered from it provided the deeply sampled blood TCRbeta repertoires that made up the dataset. The repertoires were made available in a free public database intended to serve as a resource for research on the immune response to SARS-CoV-2. The samples were drawn from two sources: the first 160 participants of the ongoing ImmuneRACE study, and about 1,300 subjects contributed by 6 global collaborators. A de-identified subject ID, COVID-19 status, age in years and sex were almost always included in the sample metadata. HLA class I and class II types, where available, came from metadata supplied by the sample provider rather than from assay-based typing.

Broader findings and caveats from the paper: The amount of clinical and demographic metadata varied by source and participant and was provided uncurated.

The collaborating institutions used their own protocols to collect whole blood in K2EDTA tubes. Collaborator samples were shipped for TCRbeta analysis as frozen whole blood, isolated PBMCs, or DNA extracted from either sample type. TCRbeta CDR3 regions were amplified from genomic DNA by means of the immunoSEQ Assay, a bias-controlled multiplex PCR. The authors processed their data as follows. Nucleated cell counts per sample were estimated from amplification of reference gene primers within the assay. Sequence reads were collapsed and filtered to measure the absolute abundance of every unique TCRbeta CDR3 rearrangement. For each sample, productive Simpson clonality was calculated by taking the square root of Simpson's diversity index across productive rearrangements. Here the immuneACCESS table is served through TCRdb, limited to in-frame sequences with V and J called. Missing clones are a known gap in these copies; in checked studies unresolved V genes cover under half, and the rest lacks a known reason. V, J and clone size derive from that table, while D and trimming were established from the DNA sequence. The sample table holds 150,000 or so clones, of which around 90% were seen once. The top ten constitute around 17% of the sample.

The clonotype was recovered from a man in his 60s with active or convalescent COVID-19. Rearrangement joined TRBV7-2 to TRBJ2-5; the D gene cannot be named for sure. Material for sequencing was peripheral blood. The sequenced DNA is TGTGCCAGCAGCTTAGTATCTAGTCAAGAGACCCAGTACTTC. Translated, it reads CASSLVSSQETQYF. The entire variable domain, with the stretches around the CDR3 drawn from the reference TRBV7-2 and TRBJ2-5 proteins, is GAGVSQSPSNKVTEKGKDVELRCDPISGHTALYWYRQSLGQGLEFLIYFQGNSAPDKSGLPSDRFSAERTGGSVSTLTIQRTQQEDSAVYLCASSLVSSQETQYFGPGTRLLVL.